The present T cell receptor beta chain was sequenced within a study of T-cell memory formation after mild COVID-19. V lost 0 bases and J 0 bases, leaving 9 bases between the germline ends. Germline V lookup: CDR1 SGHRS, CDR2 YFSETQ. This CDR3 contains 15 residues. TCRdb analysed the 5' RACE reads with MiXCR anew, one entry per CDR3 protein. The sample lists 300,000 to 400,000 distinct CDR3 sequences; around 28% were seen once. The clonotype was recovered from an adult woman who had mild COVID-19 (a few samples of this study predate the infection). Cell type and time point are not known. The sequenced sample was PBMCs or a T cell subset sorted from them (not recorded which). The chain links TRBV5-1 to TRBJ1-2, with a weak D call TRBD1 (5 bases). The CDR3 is CASSLGTSTNYGYTF. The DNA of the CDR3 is TGCGCCAGCAGCTTGGGGACAAGCACTAACTATGGCTACACCTTC.